A selection of T cell receptor beta chains follows, all from one sample in a study of human T cells and chemical hapten exposure. TCRdb re-called the RACE reads through MiXCR, storing one row per CDR3 protein. The top ten clones hold around 2.5% of a sample with about 260,000 distinct CDR3 sequences, about 8.6% of them seen once. This specimen was whole blood, taken in connection with sensitization to the hapten diphenylcyclopropenone (DPC). The receptor set was obtained from a woman between 40 and 50 years old with alopecia areata. Some clones in this sample may be carry-over from other donors' samples. Both conserved end residues are part of each CDR3. A D gene is named only where the DNA matches it firmly. Rows give clone size only sometimes, using once, few, many, or a class for an expanded clone.

>many|NA|TRBJ1-2|TRBV21-1
TGTGCCAGCAGCAAAACCCCTTCCACCCTCGGAAACTATGGCTACACCTTC
CASSKTPSTLGNYGYTF
>few|NA|TRBJ2-1|TRBV7-9
TGTGCCAGCAGCTATATCGTACAGGGTTACAATGAGCAGTTCTTC
CASSYIVQGYNEQFF
>many|NA|TRBJ1-1|TRBV5-1
TGCGCCAGCCCAACTATTATCAGGGTGGGGGACACTGAAGCTTTCTTT
CASPTIIRVGDTEAFF
>NA|NA|TRBJ1-4|TRBV3-1
TGTGCCAGCAGCCAAGCTGGTGAAAAACTGTTTTTT
CASSQAGEKLFF
>few|TRBD1|TRBJ2-2|TRBV18
TGTGCCAGCTCACCACCCTTAATGGGACAGAAGACCGGGGAGCTGTTTTTT
CASSPPLMGQKTGELFF
>NA|NA|TRBJ2-1|TRBV4-2
TGTGCCAGCAGCCAAGTGGGCGGTAGGGACTACAATGAGCAGTTCTTC
CASSQVGGRDYNEQFF
>many|NA|TRBJ2-5|TRBV7-9
TGTGCCAGCAGCTTAGTCGGGGCCCAAGAGACCCAGTACTTC
CASSLVGAQETQYF
>NA|NA|TRBJ2-2|TRBV28
TGTGCCAGCAGTTTTGGACGCCTTACCGGGGAGCTGTTTTTT
CASSFGRLTGELFF
>few|TRBD1|TRBJ2-1|TRBV7-8
TGTGCCAGCAGCTTTAGGACAGGTCTCAATGAGCAGTTCTTC
CASSFRTGLNEQFF
>many|NA|TRBJ2-3|TRBV11-2
TGTGCCAGCAGCTCGACATGGGCCCCCACAGATACGCAGTATTTT
CASSSTWAPTDTQYF
>NA|TRBD1|TRBJ2-1|TRBV5-4
TGTGCCAGCAGCTCCGCCGGGACAGGGGACAATGAGCAGTTCTTC
CASSSAGTGDNEQFF
>NA|NA|TRBJ2-1|TRBV28
TGTGGGACGGGGACGGGAACCTACAATGAGCAGTTCTTC
CGTGTGTYNEQFF
>few|TRBD1|TRBJ1-2|TRBV6-2/TRBV6-3
TGTGCCAGCAGATTCGACAGGGGAAAGGAGAACACCTTC
CASRFDRGKENTF
>many|NA|TRBJ1-1|TRBV2
TGTGCCAGCAGTGTAGGGCAAAACACTGAAGCTTTCTTT
CASSVGQNTEAFF
>many|NA|TRBJ1-5|TRBV5-1
TGCGCCAGCAGCTGGGACACCAATCAGCCCCAGCATTTT
CASSWDTNQPQHF
>few|NA|TRBJ2-3|TRBV29-1
TGCAGCGCACGAATCGGAGCAGGCAGAGATACGCAGTATTTT
CSARIGAGRDTQYF
>many|NA|TRBJ2-7|TRBV11-1
TGTGCCAGCAGCTTTACCGGAAACGAGCAGTACTTC
CASSFTGNEQYF
>few|NA|TRBJ1-2|TRBV5-1
TGCGCCAGCAGCTTTCAAGGCGTCTTC
CASSFQGVF
>NA|NA|TRBJ1-6|TRBV20-1
TGCAGTGCTAGGGCCGAGACTCACAGCCACTATAATTCACCCCTCCACTTT
CSARAETHSHYNSPLHF
>NA|TRBD1|TRBJ1-6|TRBV5-1
TGCGCCAGCAGCGAAAGGACAGGGGGCAGTTCACCCCTCCACTTT
CASSERTGGSSPLHF
>NA|TRBD1|TRBJ2-7|TRBV5-1
TGCGCCAGCAGCTTGGACGTGACAGGGAATGGAGAGCAGTACTTC
CASSLDVTGNGEQYF
>few|NA|TRBJ1-5|TRBV6-2/TRBV6-3
TGTGCCAGCAGCCCCCGAGACTTACAGCCCCAGCATTTT
CASSPRDLQPQHF